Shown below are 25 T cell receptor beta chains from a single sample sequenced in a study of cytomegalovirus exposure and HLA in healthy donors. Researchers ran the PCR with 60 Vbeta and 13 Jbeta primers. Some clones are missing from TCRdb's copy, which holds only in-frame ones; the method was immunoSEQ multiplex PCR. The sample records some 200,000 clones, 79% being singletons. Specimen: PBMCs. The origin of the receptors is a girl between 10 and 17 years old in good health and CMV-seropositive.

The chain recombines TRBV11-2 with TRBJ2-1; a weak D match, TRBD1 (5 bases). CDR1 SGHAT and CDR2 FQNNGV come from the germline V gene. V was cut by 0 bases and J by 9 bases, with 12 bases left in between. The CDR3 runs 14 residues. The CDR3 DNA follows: TGTGCCAGCAGCTTAGAGTCTTCTAGGGGTGAGCAGTTCTTC. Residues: CASSLESSRGEQFF.

CDR3: CASSQAVAGGLTDTQYF. CDR3 in DNA: TGCGCCAGCAGCCAAGCAGTGGCGGGGGGACTCACAGATACGCAGTATTTT. V usage is TRBV4-1 and J usage is TRBJ2-3; the match to TRBD2 covers 8 bases. This CDR3 has 17 amino acids. Germline trimming cut 1 base from V and 2 bases from J; bases unmatched to any gene: 8. CDR1 and CDR2 from the germline V gene are MGHRA and YSYEKL.

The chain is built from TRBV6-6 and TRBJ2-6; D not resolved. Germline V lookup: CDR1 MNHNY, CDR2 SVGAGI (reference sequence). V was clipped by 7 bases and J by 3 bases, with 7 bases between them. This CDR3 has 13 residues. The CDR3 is CASIPFGANVLTF. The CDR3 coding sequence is TGTGCCAGCATCCCCTTTGGGGCCAACGTCCTGACTTTC.

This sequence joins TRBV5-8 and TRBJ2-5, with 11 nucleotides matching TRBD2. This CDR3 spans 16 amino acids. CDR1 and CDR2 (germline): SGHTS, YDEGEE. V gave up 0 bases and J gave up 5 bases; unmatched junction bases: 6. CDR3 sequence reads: CASSLETSGGRETQYF. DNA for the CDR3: TGTGCCAGCAGCTTGGAAACTAGCGGGGGTAGGGAGACCCAGTACTTC.

The CDR3: CASSTSGTVTTSTDTQYF. The CDR3 DNA reads as TGTGCCAGCAGCACCTCCGGGACAGTTACAACTAGCACAGATACGCAGTATTTT. The V gene is TRBV7-9, the J gene TRBJ2-3, with 7 bases that match TRBD1. The length of the CDR3 is 18 residues. V lost 5 bases and J lost 0; bases outside the gene matches: 14. Germline V CDR1 and CDR2: SEHNR, FQNEAQ (reference sequence).

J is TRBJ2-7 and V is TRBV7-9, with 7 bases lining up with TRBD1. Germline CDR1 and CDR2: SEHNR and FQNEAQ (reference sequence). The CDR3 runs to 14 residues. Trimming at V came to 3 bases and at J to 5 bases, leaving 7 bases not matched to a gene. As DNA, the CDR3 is TGTGCCAGCAGCTTCCAGATAACAGGGGACGAGCAGTACTTC. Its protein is CASSFQITGDEQYF.

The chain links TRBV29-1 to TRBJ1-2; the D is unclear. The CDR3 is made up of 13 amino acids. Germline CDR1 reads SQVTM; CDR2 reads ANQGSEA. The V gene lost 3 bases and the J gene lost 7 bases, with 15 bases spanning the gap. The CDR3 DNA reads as TGCAGCGTTGATCCGCTCAGCGGAGGTGGCTACACCTTC. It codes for CSVDPLSGGGYTF.

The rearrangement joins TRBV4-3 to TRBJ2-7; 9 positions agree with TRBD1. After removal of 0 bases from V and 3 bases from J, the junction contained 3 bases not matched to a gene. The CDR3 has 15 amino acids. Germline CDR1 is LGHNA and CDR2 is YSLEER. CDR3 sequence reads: CASSQDRQGGYEQYF. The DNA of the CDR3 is TGCGCCAGCAGCCAAGATCGACAGGGGGGCTACGAGCAGTACTTC.

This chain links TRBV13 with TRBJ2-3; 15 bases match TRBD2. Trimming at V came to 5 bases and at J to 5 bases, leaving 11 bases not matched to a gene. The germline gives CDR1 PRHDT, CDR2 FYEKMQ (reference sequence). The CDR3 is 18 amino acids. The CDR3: CASSPRTSGGALGDTQYF. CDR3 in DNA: TGTGCCAGCAGCCCCCGGACTAGCGGGGGGGCCTTGGGAGATACGCAGTATTTT. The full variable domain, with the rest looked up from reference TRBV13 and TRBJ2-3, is AAGVIQSPRHLIKEKRETATLKCYPIPRHDTVYWYQQGPGQDPQFLISFYEKMQSDKGSIPDRFSAQQFSDYHSELNMSSLELGDSALYFCASSPRTSGGALGDTQYFGPGTRLTVL.

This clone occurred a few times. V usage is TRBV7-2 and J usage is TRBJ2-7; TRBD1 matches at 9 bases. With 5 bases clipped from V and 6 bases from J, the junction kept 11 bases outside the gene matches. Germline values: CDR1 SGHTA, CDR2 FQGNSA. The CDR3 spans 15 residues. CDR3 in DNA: TGTGCCAGCAGCCCGCGGACAGGGGACGGGGGCGAGCAGTACTTC. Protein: CASSPRTGDGGEQYF.

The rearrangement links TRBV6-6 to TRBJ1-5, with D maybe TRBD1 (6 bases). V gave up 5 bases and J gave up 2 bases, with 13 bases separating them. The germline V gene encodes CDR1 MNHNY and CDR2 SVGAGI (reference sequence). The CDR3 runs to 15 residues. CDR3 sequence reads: CASSVQGAGNQPQHF. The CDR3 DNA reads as TGTGCCAGCAGTGTACAGGGTGCGGGCAATCAGCCCCAGCATTTT.

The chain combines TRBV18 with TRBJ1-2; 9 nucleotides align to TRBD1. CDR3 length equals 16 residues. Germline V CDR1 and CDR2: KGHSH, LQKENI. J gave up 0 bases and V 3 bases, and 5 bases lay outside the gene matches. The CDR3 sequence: CASSPRQGEANYGYTF. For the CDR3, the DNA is TGTGCCAGCTCACCTCGACAGGGGGAAGCTAACTATGGCTACACCTTC.

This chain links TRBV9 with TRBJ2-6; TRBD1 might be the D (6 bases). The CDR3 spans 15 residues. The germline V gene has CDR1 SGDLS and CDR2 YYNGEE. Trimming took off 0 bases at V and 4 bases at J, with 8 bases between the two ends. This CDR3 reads CASSVVGAGANVLTF. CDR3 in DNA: TGTGCCAGCAGCGTAGTGGGGGCCGGGGCCAACGTCCTGACTTTC.

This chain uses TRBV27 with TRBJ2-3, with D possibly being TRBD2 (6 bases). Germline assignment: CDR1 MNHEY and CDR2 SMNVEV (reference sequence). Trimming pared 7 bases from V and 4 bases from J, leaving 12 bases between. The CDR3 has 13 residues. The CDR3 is CASTQGGADTQYF. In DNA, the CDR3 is TGTGCCAGCACCCAGGGAGGAGCAGATACGCAGTATTTT.

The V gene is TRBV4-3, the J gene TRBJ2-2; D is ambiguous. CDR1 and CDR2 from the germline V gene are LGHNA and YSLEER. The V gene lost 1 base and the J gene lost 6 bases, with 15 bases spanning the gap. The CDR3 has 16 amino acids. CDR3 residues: CASSQGRSWISGELFF. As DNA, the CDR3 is TGCGCCAGCAGCCAAGGGCGGTCTTGGATCTCCGGGGAGCTGTTTTTT.

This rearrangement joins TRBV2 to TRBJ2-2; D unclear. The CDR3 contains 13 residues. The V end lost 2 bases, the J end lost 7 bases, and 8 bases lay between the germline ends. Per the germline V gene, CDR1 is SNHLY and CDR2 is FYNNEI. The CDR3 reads CASSETGVGELFF. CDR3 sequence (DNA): TGTGCCAGCAGTGAAACCGGAGTCGGGGAGCTGTTTTTT.

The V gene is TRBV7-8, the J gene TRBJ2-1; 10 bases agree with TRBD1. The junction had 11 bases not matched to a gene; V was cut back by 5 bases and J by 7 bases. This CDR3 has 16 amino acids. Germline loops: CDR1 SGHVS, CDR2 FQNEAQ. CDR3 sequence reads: CASSRLRQGAGNEQFF. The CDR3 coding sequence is TGTGCCAGCAGCCGACTCCGACAGGGGGCGGGGAATGAGCAGTTCTTC. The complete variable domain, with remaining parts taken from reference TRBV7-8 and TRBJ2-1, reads GAGVSQSPRYKVAKRGQDVALRCDPISGHVSLFWYQQALGQGPEFLTYFQNEAQLDKSGLPSDRFFAERPEGSVSTLKIQRTQQEDSAVYLCASSRLRQGAGNEQFFGPGTRLTVL.

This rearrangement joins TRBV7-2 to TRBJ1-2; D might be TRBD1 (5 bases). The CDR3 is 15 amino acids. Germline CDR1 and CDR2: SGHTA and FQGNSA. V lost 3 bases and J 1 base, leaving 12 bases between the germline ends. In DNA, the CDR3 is TGTGCCAGCAGCTTGAAATGGAGGGGTAACTATGGCTACACCTTC. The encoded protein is CASSLKWRGNYGYTF.

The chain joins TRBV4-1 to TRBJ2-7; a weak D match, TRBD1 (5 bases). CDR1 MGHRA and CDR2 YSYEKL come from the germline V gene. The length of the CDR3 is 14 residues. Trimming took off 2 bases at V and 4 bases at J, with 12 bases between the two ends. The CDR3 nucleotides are TGCGCCAGCAGCCAACCAGGGTTGAAGTACGAGCAGTACTTC. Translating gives CASSQPGLKYEQYF.

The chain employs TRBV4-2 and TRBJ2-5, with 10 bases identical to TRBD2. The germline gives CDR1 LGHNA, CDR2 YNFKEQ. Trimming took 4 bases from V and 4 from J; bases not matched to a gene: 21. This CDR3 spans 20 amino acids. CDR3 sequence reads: CASSPDGWASGGEDGETQYF. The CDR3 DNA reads TGTGCCAGCAGCCCCGACGGATGGGCTAGCGGGGGAGAAGACGGAGAGACCCAGTACTTC.

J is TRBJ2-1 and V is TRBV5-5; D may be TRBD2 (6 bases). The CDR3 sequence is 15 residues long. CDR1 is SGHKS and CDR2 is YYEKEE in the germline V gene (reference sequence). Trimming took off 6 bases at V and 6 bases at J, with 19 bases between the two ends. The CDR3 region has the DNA TGTGCCAGCATCCTCGGGGCGGGACCCGGCAATGAGCAGTTCTTC. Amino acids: CASILGAGPGNEQFF.

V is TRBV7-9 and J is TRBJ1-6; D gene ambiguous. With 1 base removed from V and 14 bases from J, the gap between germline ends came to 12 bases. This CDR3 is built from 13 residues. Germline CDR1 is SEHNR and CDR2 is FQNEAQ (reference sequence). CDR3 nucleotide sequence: TGTGCCAGCAGCTTAGGACAAGAATTATCCCTCCACTTT. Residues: CASSLGQELSLHF.

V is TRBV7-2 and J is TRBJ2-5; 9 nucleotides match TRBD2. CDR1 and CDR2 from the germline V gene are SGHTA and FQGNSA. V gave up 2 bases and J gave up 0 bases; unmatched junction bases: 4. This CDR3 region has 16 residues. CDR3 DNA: TGTGCCAGCAGCTTATACCTAGCGGGGAACCAAGAGACCCAGTACTTC. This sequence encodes CASSLYLAGNQETQYF.

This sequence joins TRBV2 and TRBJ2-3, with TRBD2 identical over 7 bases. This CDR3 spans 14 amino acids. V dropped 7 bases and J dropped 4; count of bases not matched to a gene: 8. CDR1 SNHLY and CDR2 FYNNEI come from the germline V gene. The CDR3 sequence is CASIGWAGADTQYF. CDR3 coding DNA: TGTGCCAGCATAGGCTGGGCGGGGGCAGATACGCAGTATTTT. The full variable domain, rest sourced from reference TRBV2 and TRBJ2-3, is EPEVTQTPSHQVTQMGQEVILRCVPISNHLYFYWYRQILGQKVEFLVSFYNNEISEKSEIFDDQFSVERPDGSNFTLKIRSTKLEDSAMYFCASIGWAGADTQYFGPGTRLTVL.

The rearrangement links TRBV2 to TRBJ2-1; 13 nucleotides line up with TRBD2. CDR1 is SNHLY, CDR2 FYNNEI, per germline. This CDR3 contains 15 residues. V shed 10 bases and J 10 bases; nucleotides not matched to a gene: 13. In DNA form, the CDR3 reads TGTGCCAAGAGTACTAGCGGGGGGGCGGGAGGGGAGCAGTTCTTC. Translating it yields CAKSTSGGAGGEQFF.